The clone carrying this T cell receptor (beta chain) occurred many times. TCRdb processed the 5' RACE reads anew with MiXCR; each CDR3 protein has one entry. The sample lists 170,000 or so distinct CDR3 sequences; about 6% were seen once. The germline V and J ends were trimmed by 1 base and 4 bases, with 21 bases remaining between them. CDR3 length equals 18 residues. CDR1 and CDR2 from the germline V gene are SGHAT and FQNNGV. The entry originates in a study of T cells after yellow fever vaccination. The rearrangement links TRBV11-2 to TRBJ2-3, with TRBD2 as a possible D gene (7 bases). The material was CD4+ T cells sorted from PBMCs, obtained on the day of the first yellow fever vaccination. The clonotype originates from a man aged 18 to 29 who received the YFV17D yellow fever vaccine. CDR3 bases: TGTGCCAGCAGCTTAGTGGGACGTACCGGGGGGCATCCAGATACGCAGTATTTT. Amino acids: CASSLVGRTGGHPDTQYF.